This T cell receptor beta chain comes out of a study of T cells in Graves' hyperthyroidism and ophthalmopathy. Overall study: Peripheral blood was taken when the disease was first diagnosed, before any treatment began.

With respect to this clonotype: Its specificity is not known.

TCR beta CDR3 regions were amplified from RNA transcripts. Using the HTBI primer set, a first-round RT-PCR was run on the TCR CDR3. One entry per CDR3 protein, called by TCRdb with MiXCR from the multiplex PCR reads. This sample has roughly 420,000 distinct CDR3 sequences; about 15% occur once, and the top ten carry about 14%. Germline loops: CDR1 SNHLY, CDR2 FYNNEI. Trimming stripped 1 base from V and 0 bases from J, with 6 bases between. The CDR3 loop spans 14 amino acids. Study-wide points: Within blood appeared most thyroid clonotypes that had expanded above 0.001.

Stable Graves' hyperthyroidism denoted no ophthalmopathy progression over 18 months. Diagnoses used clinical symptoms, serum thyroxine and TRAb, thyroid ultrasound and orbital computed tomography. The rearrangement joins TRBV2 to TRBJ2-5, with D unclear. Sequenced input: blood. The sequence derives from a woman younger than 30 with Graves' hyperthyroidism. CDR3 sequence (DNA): TGTGCCAGCAGTGAAGGGCAGTACCAAGAGACCCAGTACTTC. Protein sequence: CASSEGQYQETQYF.